This paragraph reports one TCR beta chain. The specificity of this receptor is unknown. No base quality values were provided; no much bigger clone lies one nucleotide off. This sample stems from a study of a mutant IDH1 vaccine in newly diagnosed glioma (dated by TCRdb to the early 2020s). As for the study more broadly: Patients received eight vaccinations in weeks 1, 3, 5, 7, 11, 15, 19 and 23, corresponding to visits V03 through V10. For exploratory analyses, longitudinal TCRB deep sequencing was carried out in roughly 25 treated patients wherever samples were available. Prior to enrollment, standard therapy consisting of radiotherapy alone, temozolomide alone, or radiochemotherapy with temozolomide had been administered to patients, with the combination being received by most patients. Vaccination began 4-6 weeks after radiotherapy alone, or alongside temozolomide cycles in the chemotherapy-containing groups. Peripheral blood was drawn at six visits: V03 (baseline), V05, V07, V10, V12 and V13. Of the roughly 33 treated patients, approximately 62% were male and 37.5% were female, and the mean age was approximately 40 years.

General study outcomes and caveats: PBMC samples for TCRB deep sequencing were selected based on availability. Immune responses induced by the vaccine were seen in more than 85% of patients across multiple MHC alleles. No apparent relationship was observed between pseudoprogression and alterations in the top peripheral T cell clonotypes detected by TCRB sequencing. It was noted by the authors that analyses of patient blood samples could not be reproduced owing to sample limitations.

The junction shows trimming of 0 bases on V and 5 bases on J, plus 13 bases between the germline ends. Including the terminal cysteine and phenylalanine, the CDR3 comprises 15 residues. Just CDR3 DNA is preserved here, 45 bases in frame from base 1. As encoded in the germline V gene, CDR1 is MGHRA while CDR2 is YSYEKL. The label giving this sample's time point can be read as: week 5, during vaccination. A 20-mer mutant IDH1 peptide at 300 micrograms in Montanide made up each vaccine dose, which was injected subcutaneously together with topical imiquimod. Donors had newly diagnosed WHO grade 3 or 4 IDH1-mutant astrocytomas with loss of nuclear ATRX. The samples were drawn from NOA16, a multicentre, single-arm, open-label phase I trial in Germany that tested a mutant IDH1 peptide vaccine in humans for the first time. Genomic DNA for TCRB sequencing was isolated from EDTA blood with the DNeasy Blood and Tissue Kit.

Libraries were made using the immunoSEQ multiplex PCR assay. Following the manufacturer's protocol, the hsTCRB Kit was used to amplify rearranged TCR beta chain sequences. An Illumina MiSeq was used to sequence the TCRB libraries. The study's own analysis went as follows. The kit vendor's proprietary platform handled demultiplexing, trimming and gene mapping. TCRdb holds this immuneACCESS table with in-frame rearrangements only. Some clones are missing; in checked studies, unresolved V genes explain under half, and the rest has no known cause. V and J calls and clone size come straight from that table; D and trimming were deduced from the DNA. The sample table holds 50,000 to 60,000 clones, of which 78% were seen once. The ten largest clones capture roughly 4.8% of the sample.

Here the chain combines TRBV4-1 and TRBJ2-5; no D gene is confidently identified. This sequence originates from a man between 50 and 59 years old with glioma. The material was PBMCs, obtained from a glioma patient whose treatment included an IDH1 peptide vaccine. CDR3 loop: CASSQDASFVETQYF. The nucleotides are TGCGCCAGCAGCCAAGATGCCAGTTTTGTGGAGACCCAGTACTTC.